This T cell receptor (beta chain) was obtained from a study of control samples from healthy donors and cancer patients. Germline assignment: CDR1 SGHNT and CDR2 YYREEE (reference sequence). The junction had 2 bases not matched to a gene; V was cut back by 4 bases and J by 7 bases. The length of the CDR3 is 13 residues. TCRdb keeps only in-frame clones here, not all; method: immunoSEQ multiplex PCR. The table lists more than 95,000 clones, 80% to 95% of them singletons. Sequencing was done on a sample of PBMCs. The clonotype comes from a man at least 80 years old with head and neck cancer. The chain combines TRBV5-4 with TRBJ1-6, with 7 bases matching TRBD1. The CDR3 coding sequence is TGTGCCAGCAGCCGGGACAGAAATTCACCCCTCCACTTT. Translating gives CASSRDRNSPLHF.